Listed below are T cell receptor beta chains from one sample, sequenced in a study of T cell repertoires in cytomegalovirus infection. TCRdb re-derived calls from the reads in MiXCR, one entry per CDR3 protein. This table holds a few hundred thousand distinct CDR3 sequences, more than 15% found once. The source material was CD8+ T cells from PBMCs. All receptors come from a human donor in good health (CMV status not recorded). Some clones in this sample may be carry-over from other donors' samples. Each CDR3 is given with its conserved first and last residue. The D gene is left open where the match is weak. Where a row states a size, it is once, few, many or the class of an expanded clone; other rows omit it.

v_call	j_call	d_call	clone_size	cdr3_nt	cdr3_aa
TRBV14	TRBJ2-7	TRBD2	NA	TGTGCCAGCAGTGGACTAGAGGGCTACGAGCAGTACTTC	CASSGLEGYEQYF
TRBV28	TRBJ2-2	NA	many	TGTGCCAGCAGTTTATACGGGGAGCTGTTTTTT	CASSLYGELFF
TRBV12-5	TRBJ2-7	NA	few	TGTGCTAGTAGTTTGGGAGGAGGCGAGCAGTACTTC	CASSLGGGEQYF
TRBV19	TRBJ2-7	NA	few	TGTGCCAGTAGTATAGGGGGGCAGGTTCCTTCCTTGGGCAACGAGCAGTACTTC	CASSIGGQVPSLGNEQYF
TRBV7-8	TRBJ2-5	TRBD1	NA	TGTGCCAGCAGCTCAAGGACAGGGCCGTACCAAGAGACCCAGTACTTC	CASSSRTGPYQETQYF
TRBV19	TRBJ1-2	TRBD1	many	TGTGCCAGTAATACGAAGGGGACAGCCAAGAGCTATGGCTACACCTTC	CASNTKGTAKSYGYTF
TRBV5-6	TRBJ2-6	TRBD1	NA	TGTGCCAGCAGCCTGGGACAGGGCTGGGTTGGGGCCAACGTCCTGACTTTC	CASSLGQGWVGANVLTF
TRBV4-1	TRBJ1-1	NA	NA	TGCGCCAGCAGCCAAAAGGGTGAAGCTTTCTTT	CASSQKGEAFF
TRBV5-1	TRBJ2-7	TRBD1	many	TGCGCCAGCAGCCAAGCTCAGACAGGGGGCTTCTACGAGCAGTACTTC	CASSQAQTGGFYEQYF
TRBV7-6	TRBJ2-5	NA	many	TGTGCCAGCAGCTTAGAAGCGTCAGCCCAAGAGACCCAGTACTTC	CASSLEASAQETQYF